Reported below is one TCR beta chain. This clone was seen just once. Its antigen remains undetermined. No qualities accompany the bases; no much larger clone lies one base away. Using the deep immunoSEQ assay, multiplex PCR amplified TCR CDR3 regions from genomic DNA. Extracted genomic DNA from each cell subset was distributed evenly across all wells of several immunoSEQ 96-well plates, and each plate was treated as a replicate. Each replicate PCR for sorted subsets received roughly 200 ng genomic DNA, equal to some 32,000 T cell genomes. Purified libraries were measured with a Qubit 3.0 fluorometer, size-checked on a Bioanalyzer 2100, and measured again with the KAPA Library Quantification kit. Every immunoSEQ 96-well plate was sequenced on a separate single-read 150-cycle Illumina NextSeq 550 flow cell. On the authors' methods: Because the immunoSEQ output held only junctional sequences and lacked quality scores, the filtering could not match the filtering applied to full-length reads. Sequences were annotated with PyIR, a Python wrapper for IgBLAST v1.9, using IMGT germline references to assign V/J genes and CDR3. Any read was removed if the V/J assignment was weak (E-value above 1e-6), the CDR3 was missing, or the read contained stop codons, out-of-frame junctions, or ambiguous translated residues. V3J clonotypes were defined by identical inferred V gene, J gene, and CDR3 amino acid sequence. Percentage overlap between repertoires was calculated by dividing the number of shared unique clonotypes by the size of the smaller repertoire. RTK rarefaction, the Chao1 estimator, and Recon v2.1 estimates of unobserved clonotypes were used to assess repertoire richness. OLGA was used to compute generation probabilities for all TCRbeta clonotypes that the gDNA method yielded from four donors. TCRdb stores this immuneACCESS table with in-frame sequences only. Part of the clones is absent; in the studies checked, under half of the shortfall reflects unresolved V genes, and no reason is known for the rest. V, J and clone size derive from that table, while D and trimming were established from the DNA sequence. The sample table lists around 2.5 million clones, roughly 93% of them with a count of one. The ten largest account for around 0.4% of the sample.

The entry originates in a study of shared clonotypes between healthy human individuals (dated by TCRdb to the early 2020s). About the investigation overall: The cohort included three men and a couple of women between 18 and 49 years of age. To estimate repertoire size and how much clonotype sharing occurs between individuals, the study deeply sequenced the blood TCR repertoires of 5 or 6 healthy adults. Each donor's leukapheresis produced roughly between roughly 0.94 and 9.5 billion PBMCs. Different laboratories and diverse techniques were used to prepare libraries and sequence TCR repertoires, to increase sequencing depth and limit assay-specific biases. For each donor, CD4 naive and CD4 memory were each given three plates, CD8 naive was given two plates, and CD8 memory was given one plate. Here is what the overall study found, with its caveats: Naive subsets generally had larger estimated clonotype richness than memory subsets did. Pairwise subsampling indicated that sequencing depth was expected to affect the degree of clonotype sharing among donors. When several donors were compared, the shared fraction of clonotypes was around 5% for naive CD4, roughly 3.3% for naive CD8, about 2.5% for memory CD4, and 0.4% for memory CD8. Higher generation probabilities were observed for clonotypes shared by all four sorted-subset donors than for non-shared clonotypes. Because the study included only a small number of donors, the genetic and exposure-history diversity represented was limited. Incomplete sequencing was indicated by rarefaction of sorted-subset datasets, despite the large sequencing depth. Sampling was restricted to blood, and TCR repertoires in tissues likely differ from the TCR repertoires found in blood.

Donors were healthy HIV-negative adults with no recently reported acute infections or vaccinations. Every donor was a Caucasian adult living in Nashville, Tennessee, USA. CD4+ T cells were enriched through magnetic negative selection, after which naive cells were positively selected on CD45RA and the remaining negative fraction served as the memory subset. After blood collection by leukapheresis, PBMCs were isolated using Ficoll-Histopaque density gradient centrifugation and then cryopreserved in the vapor phase of liquid nitrogen. Analytical flow cytometry was used to check the purity and quantity of every magnetically sorted T cell population. Genomic DNA was isolated from each sorted fraction and quantified by UV absorbance on a Nanodrop 2000c. The sample consisted of naive CD4+ T cells from PBMCs. According to the study, the label for this sample's cell subset or site signals: CD45RA+ positively selected. The TCR sequence derives from a man aged 18 to 29 in good health. Some clones in this sample may be carry-over from other donors' samples.

The CDR3 has the sequence CASRAGTGSNQPQHF. The DNA sequence reads TGCGCCAGCAGGGCAGGGACGGGAAGCAATCAGCCCCAGCATTTT. The chain links TRBV5-1 with TRBJ1-5; the D region possibly corresponds to TRBD1 (5 bases align). V and J lose 5 bases and 1 base, and a span of 13 bases separates them. The CDR3 contains 15 residues, cysteine and phenylalanine counted. Only CDR3 DNA is held: 45 bases, read in frame from base 1. The germline V gene supplies CDR1 SGHRS and CDR2 YFSETQ. The CDR3 plus the reference TRBV5-1 and TRBJ1-5 genes for the other parts give the full variable domain: KAGVTQTPRYLIKTRGQQVTLSCSPISGHRSVSWYQQTPGQGLQFLFEYFSETQRNKGNFPGRFSGRQFSNSRSEMNVSTLELGDSALYLCASRAGTGSNQPQHFGDGTRLSIL.